These 21 T cell receptor beta chains came from one sample sequenced in a study of beta chain features in type 1 diabetes. Expressed TCRB transcripts were sequenced after all isolated RNA was converted to cDNA. Here immunoSEQ multiplex PCR was the method, and the copy in TCRdb shows in-frame clones only, minus some. The repertoire holds around 180,000 clones, with about 12% as singletons. The specimen was central memory CD4+ T cells from blood. All receptors derive from a woman in her late teens or twenties in good health.

The rearrangement links TRBV27 to TRBJ2-7; a weak D match, TRBD1 (7 bases). Germline CDR1 and CDR2: MNHEY and SMNVEV (reference sequence). The CDR3 loop spans 15 amino acids. Trimming cost V 3 bases and J 0 bases, with 12 bases left between them. The CDR3 sequence: CASSFGRGDSYEQYF. CDR3 nucleotides: TGTGCCAGCAGTTTCGGCAGGGGGGACTCCTACGAGCAGTACTTC.

Only a few counts were recorded for this clone. The gene calls are TRBV15 and TRBJ2-5; 10 nucleotides match TRBD1. The CDR3 consists of 15 residues. The germline gives CDR1 LNHNV, CDR2 YYDKDF (reference sequence). V lost 4 bases to trimming and J lost 4 bases; unmatched junction nucleotides: 6. The CDR3 spells CATSKRQGARETQYF. DNA of the CDR3: TGTGCCACCAGCAAAAGACAGGGGGCACGAGAGACCCAGTACTTC.

The rearrangement links TRBV11-2 to TRBJ1-4; 7 bases are a match to TRBD1. The CDR3 runs 14 residues. Germline lookup yields CDR1 SGHAT and CDR2 FQNNGV. V lost 5 bases, J lost 11 bases, and 11 bases stayed unmatched. The CDR3: CASSEDRAVGKLFF. CDR3 DNA sequence: TGTGCCAGCAGCGAAGACAGGGCAGTGGGGAAACTGTTTTTT.

There are a few counts of this clone. The rearrangement joins TRBV11-3 to TRBJ2-5; D is unclear. Per germline, CDR1 SGHNT and CDR2 YENEEA. The V gene lost 1 base and the J gene lost 5 bases, with 8 bases spanning the gap. This CDR3 contains 13 residues. CDR3: CASSLGVSETQYF. For the CDR3, the DNA is TGTGCCAGCAGCTTAGGAGTATCTGAGACCCAGTACTTC.

This clone was counted between two and nine times. The chain employs TRBV27 and TRBJ2-4, with 15 bases that match TRBD2. CDR1 is MNHEY and CDR2 is SMNVEV in the germline V gene (reference sequence). The CDR3 has 20 residues. The trim removed 7 bases at V and 6 bases at J, leaving 19 bases unmatched. CDR3 nucleotides: TGTGCCAGCACCTCATTGGGACTAGCGGGAGGTCCTTCCACGGGAAACATTCAGTACTTC. Residues: CASTSLGLAGGPSTGNIQYF.

This clone has just a few counts. The chain joins TRBV5-1 to TRBJ2-7; maybe TRBD1 (5 bases). Per the germline V gene, CDR1 is SGHRS and CDR2 is YFSETQ. The CDR3 spans 14 residues. V dropped 4 bases and J dropped 5 bases, with 16 bases sitting between them. In nucleotides, the CDR3 is TGCGCCAGCAGCCAGAGGAGCAGGGAAAACGAGCAGTACTTC. This encodes CASSQRSRENEQYF.

The rearrangement joins TRBV7-9 to TRBJ2-1, with 8 bases identical to TRBD2. This CDR3 contains 14 residues. The trim removed 10 bases at V and 4 bases at J, leaving 9 bases unmatched. Looked up from germline, CDR1 is SEHNR and CDR2 is FQNEAQ (reference sequence). The CDR3 bases are TGTGCCACGCCTGATAGCGGGACTTACAATGAGCAGTTCTTC. Translated: CATPDSGTYNEQFF.

This clone was counted between two and nine times. V usage is TRBV6-5 and J usage is TRBJ1-2, with 7 bases matching TRBD1. The V gene end was trimmed by 5 bases and the J gene end by 3 bases; junction bases not matched to a gene: 3. This CDR3 region has 13 residues. Germline V gene sequence: CDR1 MNHEY, CDR2 SVGAGI. The chain's CDR3 is CASSLDRDYGYTF. CDR3 bases: TGTGCCAGCAGTCTCGACAGGGACTATGGCTACACCTTC.

This clone appeared a few times. This chain joins TRBV6-4 and TRBJ2-1; 9 nucleotides agree with TRBD2. Unmatched junction bases numbered 3, after V lost 6 bases and J lost 9 bases. Per the germline V gene, CDR1 is MRHNA and CDR2 is SNTAGT. The CDR3 spans 12 residues. The CDR3 here is CASRGLAGEQFF. CDR3 bases: TGTGCCAGCAGGGGACTAGCCGGTGAGCAGTTCTTC.

The genes are TRBV5-1 and TRBJ2-3, with D possibly matching TRBD2 (6 bases). Germline V CDR1 and CDR2: SGHRS, YFSETQ. The CDR3 has 15 amino acids. Trimming stripped 3 bases from V and 0 bases from J, with 11 bases between. The CDR3 DNA reads as TGCGCCAGCAGCTCGGACTACTCAAGCACAGATACGCAGTATTTT. It is translated as CASSSDYSSTDTQYF.

The chain has TRBV6-5 and TRBJ1-1; D gene ambiguous. CDR3 size: 12 residues. V was trimmed by 3 bases and J by 8 bases, leaving 10 bases between them. Germline lookup yields CDR1 MNHEY and CDR2 SVGAGI. CDR3 DNA sequence: TGTGCCAGCAGTTATCGGGGTAGGGAAGCTTTCTTT. Its protein product is CASSYRGREAFF.

In its sample, this clone was seen a few times. The chain uses TRBV5-1 and TRBJ1-1, with 7 bases matching TRBD1. CDR1 and CDR2 from the germline V gene are SGHRS and YFSETQ. There are 16 residues in the CDR3. V was pared by 0 bases and J by 0 bases, with 5 bases of the junction left unmatched. The CDR3 loop is CASSLGRGRLNTEAFF. The CDR3 nucleotides read TGCGCCAGCAGCTTGGGCAGGGGGAGGTTGAACACTGAAGCTTTCTTT.

This clone has only a few counts. The chain joins TRBV2 to TRBJ2-3, with 9 bases fitting TRBD1. In germline, CDR1 is SNHLY, CDR2 FYNNEI. V lost 5 bases to trimming and J lost 0 bases; unmatched junction nucleotides: 3. This CDR3 has 15 residues. The CDR3 region is CASSWDRASTDTQYF. The CDR3 DNA follows: TGTGCCAGCAGTTGGGACAGGGCAAGCACAGATACGCAGTATTTT.

In this sample, this clone turned up a few times. The V gene is TRBV28, the J gene TRBJ2-7, with unresolved D. Germline values: CDR1 MDHEN, CDR2 SYDVKM. The CDR3 consists of 14 residues. V lost 2 bases, J lost 2 bases, and 10 bases lay in between. The CDR3 bases are TGTGCCAGCAGTTTAATGCAGGCCCCCTACGAGCAGTACTTC. It is translated as CASSLMQAPYEQYF.

The gene calls are TRBV7-3 and TRBJ2-5; 12 positions agree with TRBD2. The V gene end was trimmed by 5 bases and the J gene end by 5 bases; junction bases not matched to a gene: 9. CDR1 SGHTA and CDR2 FQGTGA come from the germline V gene. The CDR3 length is 16 residues. The CDR3 loop is CASSKRLAGDAETQYF. The CDR3 nucleotides are TGTGCCAGCAGCAAAAGACTAGCGGGAGATGCGGAGACCCAGTACTTC.

This clone was observed a handful of times. The V call is TRBV4-1, the J call TRBJ1-1; TRBD1 aligns across 8 bases. CDR3 length: 18 amino acids. CDR1 and CDR2 from the germline V gene are MGHRA and YSYEKL. The trim removed 1 base at V and 1 base at J, leaving 11 bases unmatched. The CDR3 bases are TGCGCCAGCAGCCAAGTGGCCCTTGACAGGGGTCGGAACACTGAAGCTTTCTTT. It yields the protein CASSQVALDRGRNTEAFF.

The J gene is TRBJ2-7, the V gene TRBV25-1; 7 nucleotides align to TRBD1. The V gene's germline CDR1 is MGHDK and CDR2 SYGVNS. The V segment lost 3 bases and the J segment 3 bases; nucleotides outside the gene matches: 8. CDR3 length equals 15 residues. CDR3 amino acids: CASSDSPGGIYEQYF. The CDR3 DNA sequence: TGTGCCAGCAGTGATTCCCCAGGGGGAATCTACGAGCAGTACTTC.

The rearrangement uses TRBV28 and TRBJ1-2; D may be TRBD1 (6 bases). V was clipped by 6 bases and J by 4 bases, with 12 bases between them. The CDR3 runs 13 residues. Germline V gene data show CDR1 as MDHEN and CDR2 as SYDVKM. CDR3 coding DNA: TGTGCCAGCAGATACAGGGCTAGCTATGGCTACACCTTC. Its translation: CASRYRASYGYTF.

This clone was detected only a few times. The chain carries TRBV4-3 and TRBJ1-1; D unclear. The CDR3 has 13 residues. Trimming pared 0 bases from V and 8 bases from J, leaving 10 bases between. CDR1 and CDR2 (germline): LGHNA, YSLEER. The CDR3 loop is CASSQDHAAEAFF. CDR3 DNA: TGCGCCAGCAGCCAAGATCACGCGGCCGAAGCTTTCTTT.

The genes are TRBV7-2 and TRBJ2-3; no firm D call. The V end was cut by 5 bases, the J end by 5 bases, with 8 bases between. This CDR3 spans 12 amino acids. CDR1 is SGHTA, CDR2 FQGNSA, per germline. CDR3 sequence: CASSLSRDTQYF. CDR3 coding DNA: TGTGCCAGCAGCCTATCTCGAGATACGCAGTATTTT.

V usage is TRBV7-2 and J usage is TRBJ1-2; D is uncertain. The CDR3 consists of 12 residues. CDR1 is SGHTA, CDR2 FQGNSA, per germline. The V end lost 3 bases, the J end lost 5 bases, and 7 bases lay between the germline ends. Written as DNA, the CDR3 is TGTGCCAGCAGCTTCCCCCGTTATGGCTACACCTTC. Translated: CASSFPRYGYTF.